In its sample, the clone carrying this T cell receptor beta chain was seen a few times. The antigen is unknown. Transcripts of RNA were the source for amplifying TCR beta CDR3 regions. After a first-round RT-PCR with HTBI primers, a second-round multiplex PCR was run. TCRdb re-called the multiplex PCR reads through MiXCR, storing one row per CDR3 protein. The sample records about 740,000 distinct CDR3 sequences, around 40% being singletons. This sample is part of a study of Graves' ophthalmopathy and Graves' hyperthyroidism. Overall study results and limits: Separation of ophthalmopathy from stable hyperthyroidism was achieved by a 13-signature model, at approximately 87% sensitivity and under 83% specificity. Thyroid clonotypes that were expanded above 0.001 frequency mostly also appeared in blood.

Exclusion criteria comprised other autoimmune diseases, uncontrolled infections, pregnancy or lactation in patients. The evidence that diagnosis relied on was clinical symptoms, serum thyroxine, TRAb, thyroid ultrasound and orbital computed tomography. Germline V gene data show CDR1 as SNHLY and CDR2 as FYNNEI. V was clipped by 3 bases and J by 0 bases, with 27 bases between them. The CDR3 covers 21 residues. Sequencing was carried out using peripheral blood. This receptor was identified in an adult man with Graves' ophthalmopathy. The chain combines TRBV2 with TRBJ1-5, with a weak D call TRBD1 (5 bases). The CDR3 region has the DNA TGTGCCAGCAGTGACACTGGGGCCAGAAGAGTTAAAAACCATAGCAATCAGCCCCAGCATTTT. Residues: CASSDTGARRVKNHSNQPQHF.